The 13 T cell receptor beta chains presented below share a single source sample, sequenced in a study of cytomegalovirus exposure and HLA in healthy donors. Amplification used 60 Vbeta primers and 13 Jbeta primers. Clones were sequenced by immunoSEQ multiplex PCR, and TCRdb holds only the in-frame ones, with some missing. The table shows more than 40,000 clones, with approximately 47% occurring only once. The sequenced material came from PBMCs. These receptors were collected from a man in his sixties in good health and CMV-seronegative.

J is TRBJ2-3 and V is TRBV6-6, with 8 bases matching TRBD1. Trimming at V came to 4 bases and at J to 4 bases, leaving 7 bases not matched to a gene. This CDR3 region has 15 residues. Germline CDR1 MNHNY, CDR2 SVGAGI (reference sequence). DNA of the CDR3: TGTGCCAGCAGTTCAAGCCAGGGGGCCGCAGATACGCAGTATTTT. It translates to CASSSSQGAADTQYF.

The chain couples TRBV30 to TRBJ2-2, with D possibly matching TRBD2 (5 bases). The CDR3 runs to 15 residues. V was clipped by 4 bases and J by 7 bases, with 19 bases between them. The V gene's germline CDR1 is GTSNPN and CDR2 SVGIG (reference sequence). The DNA of the CDR3 is TGTGCCTGGAACGTTGGGAGCTCGATAGGCGGGGAGCTGTTTTTT. Its translation: CAWNVGSSIGGELFF.

This clone appeared once. The V call is TRBV2, the J call TRBJ2-3, with D perhaps matching TRBD1 (6 bases). CDR3 length: 15 residues. The ends were cut back, 9 bases at V and 4 bases at J, with 20 bases in the middle. Per germline, CDR1 SNHLY and CDR2 FYNNEI. Here the CDR3 DNA reads TGTGCCAGTCGTCAGGGGATTTGGGGATCAGATACGCAGTATTTT. It yields the protein CASRQGIWGSDTQYF.

A few counts support this clone. This chain links TRBV7-6 with TRBJ2-2, with D unresolved. CDR1 is SGHVS and CDR2 is FNYEAQ in the germline V gene. This CDR3 contains 16 residues. Trimming shortened V by 2 bases and J by 0 bases, and 10 bases separated the two germline ends. In DNA form, the CDR3 reads TGTGCCAGCAGCTTATTCGGTCAGGCGAACACCGGGGAGCTGTTTTTT. Its translation: CASSLFGQANTGELFF.

This chain joins TRBV6-5 and TRBJ2-1; D perhaps matches TRBD2 (6 bases). From germline, CDR1 is MNHEY and CDR2 SVGAGI. Between the trimmed V and J ends, which lost 9 bases and 6 bases, there was a span of 18 bases. This CDR3 is 14 amino acids long. CDR3 in amino acids: CASSRLALSNEQFF. Here the CDR3 DNA reads TGTGCCAGTAGTCGCCTAGCGCTGAGCAATGAGCAGTTCTTC.

This clone is medium-sized. This chain joins TRBV2 and TRBJ1-5; a possible D gene is TRBD1 (5 bases). CDR1 and CDR2 from the germline V gene are SNHLY and FYNNEI. The germline V and J ends were trimmed by 8 bases and 13 bases, with 15 bases remaining between them. This CDR3 has 11 residues. Here the CDR3 reads CASGGTHVQHF. The DNA of the CDR3 is TGTGCCAGCGGGGGGACTCACGTTCAGCATTTT.

The chain is built from TRBV28 and TRBJ2-3; 7 nucleotides align to TRBD1. V shed 7 bases, J shed 0 bases, and the junction held 7 bases outside the gene matches. This CDR3 comprises 15 residues. Germline CDR1 is MDHEN and CDR2 is SYDVKM. The CDR3 protein is CASIGTAYSTDTQYF. The CDR3 bases are TGTGCCAGCATCGGGACAGCGTATAGCACAGATACGCAGTATTTT.

This clone was counted once. The rearrangement joins TRBV27 to TRBJ1-1, with TRBD1 matching 9 bases. J was trimmed by 7 bases and V by 5 bases; bases with no gene match: 8. The CDR3 totals 14 residues. Germline CDR1 and CDR2: MNHEY and SMNVEV (reference sequence). The chain's CDR3 is CASSLQGAGGEAFF. The CDR3 DNA follows: TGTGCCAGCAGTCTACAGGGGGCCGGGGGTGAAGCTTTCTTT.

V usage is TRBV9 and J usage is TRBJ2-7; the D gene is possibly TRBD1 (6 bases). Deletions cut 3 bases from V and 2 bases from J, with 12 bases between. Germline V gives CDR1 SGDLS, CDR2 YYNGEE. The CDR3 is made up of 14 amino acids. The CDR3 region has the DNA TGTGCCAGCAGCGGTGAACAGGGACCCTACGAGCAGTACTTC. Amino acids: CASSGEQGPYEQYF.

The chain is built from TRBV23-1 and TRBJ2-7, with 14 bases lining up with TRBD2. TRBV23-1 counts as an open reading frame of uncertain function. Trimming at V came to 4 bases and at J to 5 bases, leaving 7 bases not matched to a gene. The CDR3 extends over 16 amino acids. The CDR3 bases are TGCGCCAGCAGTCGGCCGGGACTAGCGGGAGTAAACGAGCAGTACTTC. Encoded protein: CASSRPGLAGVNEQYF.

This clone was detected only a few times. The chain combines TRBV5-1 with TRBJ1-4; D remains unclear. Trimming shortened V by 5 bases and J by 1 base, and 9 bases separated the two germline ends. CDR1 SGHRS and CDR2 YFSETQ come from the germline V gene. This CDR3 is 14 amino acids long. The CDR3 sequence: CASRISGTNEKLFF. The CDR3 region has the DNA TGCGCCAGCAGGATTTCGGGAACTAATGAAAAACTGTTTTTT. Variable domain in full (rest from reference TRBV5-1 and TRBJ1-4): KAGVTQTPRYLIKTRGQQVTLSCSPISGHRSVSWYQQTPGQGLQFLFEYFSETQRNKGNFPGRFSGRQFSNSRSEMNVSTLELGDSALYLCASRISGTNEKLFFGSGTQLSVL.

This clone has only a few counts. This chain joins TRBV14 and TRBJ1-2; 8 positions agree with TRBD1. Germline lookup yields CDR1 SGHDN and CDR2 FVKESK. There are 15 residues in the CDR3. Unmatched junction bases numbered 3, after V lost 0 bases and J lost 3 bases. CDR3 in amino acids: CASSQDAGGYYGYTF. The CDR3 DNA is TGTGCCAGCAGCCAAGACGCAGGGGGCTACTATGGCTACACCTTC.

This rearrangement joins TRBV2 to TRBJ2-7; TRBD2 might be the D (7 bases). The CDR3 is 16 amino acids. Trimming took off 7 bases at V and 0 bases at J, with 19 bases between the two ends. CDR1 is SNHLY and CDR2 is FYNNEI in the germline V gene. The CDR3 nucleotides are TGTGCCAGCATCGACGGGGGCGGGGGAAGCTCCTACGAGCAGTACTTC. Translating it yields CASIDGGGGSSYEQYF.